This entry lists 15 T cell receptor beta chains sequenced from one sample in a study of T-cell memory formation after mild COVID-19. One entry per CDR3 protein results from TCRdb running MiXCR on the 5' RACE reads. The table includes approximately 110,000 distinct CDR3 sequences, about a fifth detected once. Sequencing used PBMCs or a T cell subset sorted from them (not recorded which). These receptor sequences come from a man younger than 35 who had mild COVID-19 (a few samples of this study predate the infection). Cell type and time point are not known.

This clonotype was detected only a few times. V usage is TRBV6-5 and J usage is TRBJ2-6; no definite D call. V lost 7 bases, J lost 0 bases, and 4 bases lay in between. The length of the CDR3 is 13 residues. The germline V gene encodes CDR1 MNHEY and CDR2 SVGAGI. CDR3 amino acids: CASKGSGANVLTF. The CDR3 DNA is TGTGCCAGCAAGGGCTCTGGGGCCAACGTCCTGACTTTC.

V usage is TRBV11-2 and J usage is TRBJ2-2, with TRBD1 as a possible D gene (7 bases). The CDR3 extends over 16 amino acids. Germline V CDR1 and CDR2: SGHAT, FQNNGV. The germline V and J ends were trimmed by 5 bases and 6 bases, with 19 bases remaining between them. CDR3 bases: TGTGCCAGCAGCCCCTCGCAGGGGGAGGCTCCCGGGGAGCTGTTTTTT. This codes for CASSPSQGEAPGELFF.

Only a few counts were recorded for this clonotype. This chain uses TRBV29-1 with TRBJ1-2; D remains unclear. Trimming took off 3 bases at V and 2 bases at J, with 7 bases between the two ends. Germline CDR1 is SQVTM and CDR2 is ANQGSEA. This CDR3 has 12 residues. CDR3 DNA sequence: TGCAGCGTTGACTTGGCCAACTATGGCTACACCTTC. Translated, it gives CSVDLANYGYTF.

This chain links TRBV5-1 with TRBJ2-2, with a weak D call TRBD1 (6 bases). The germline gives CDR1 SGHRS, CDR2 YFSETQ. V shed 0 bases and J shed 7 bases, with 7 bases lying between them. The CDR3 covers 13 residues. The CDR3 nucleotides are TGCGCCAGCAGCTTGGTACAGGGCGGGGAGCTGTTTTTT. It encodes CASSLVQGGELFF. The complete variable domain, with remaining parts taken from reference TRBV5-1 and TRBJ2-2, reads KAGVTQTPRYLIKTRGQQVTLSCSPISGHRSVSWYQQTPGQGLQFLFEYFSETQRNKGNFPGRFSGRQFSNSRSEMNVSTLELGDSALYLCASSLVQGGELFFGEGSRLTVL.

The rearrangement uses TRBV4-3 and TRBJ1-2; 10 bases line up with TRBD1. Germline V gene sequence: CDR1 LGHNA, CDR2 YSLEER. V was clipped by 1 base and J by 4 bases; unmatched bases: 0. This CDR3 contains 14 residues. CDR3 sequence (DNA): TGCGCCAGCAGCCAAGGACAGGGGGCCTATGGCTACACCTTC. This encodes CASSQGQGAYGYTF.

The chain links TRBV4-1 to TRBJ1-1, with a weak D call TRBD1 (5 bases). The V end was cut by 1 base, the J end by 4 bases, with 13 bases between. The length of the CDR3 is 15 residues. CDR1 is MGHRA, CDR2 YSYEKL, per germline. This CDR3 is CASSQGGAGLTEAFF. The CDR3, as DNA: TGCGCCAGCAGCCAAGGCGGCGCAGGGCTCACTGAAGCTTTCTTT.

CDR3 residues: CASSPDGFSNQPQHF. The CDR3 DNA reads as TGTGCCAGCAGCCCGGACGGTTTTAGCAATCAGCCCCAGCATTTT. The chain combines TRBV7-9 with TRBJ1-5; D is unresolved. The V and J ends lost 5 bases and 0 bases respectively, with 11 bases between them. Germline-derived CDR1 and CDR2 are SEHNR and FQNEAQ (reference sequence). The CDR3 sequence is 15 residues long.

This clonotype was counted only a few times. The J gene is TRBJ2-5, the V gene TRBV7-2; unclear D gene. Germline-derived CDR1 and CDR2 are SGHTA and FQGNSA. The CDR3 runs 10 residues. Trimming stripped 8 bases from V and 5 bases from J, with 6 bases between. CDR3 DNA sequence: TGTGCCAGCTTGGGGGAGACCCAGTACTTC. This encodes CASLGETQYF.

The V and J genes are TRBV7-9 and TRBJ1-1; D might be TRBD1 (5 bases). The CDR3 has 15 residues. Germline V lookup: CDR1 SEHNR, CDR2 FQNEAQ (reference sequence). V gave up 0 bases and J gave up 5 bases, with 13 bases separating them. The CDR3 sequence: CASSLARGIGTEAFF. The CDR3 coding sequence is TGTGCCAGCAGCTTAGCGCGGGGGATTGGGACTGAAGCTTTCTTT.

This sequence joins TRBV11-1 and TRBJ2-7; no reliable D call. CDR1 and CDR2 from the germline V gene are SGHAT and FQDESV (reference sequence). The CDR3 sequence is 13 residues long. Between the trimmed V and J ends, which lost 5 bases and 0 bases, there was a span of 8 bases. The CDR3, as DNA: TGTGCCAGCAGCCCGCCCTCCTCCTACGAGCAGTACTTC. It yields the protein CASSPPSSYEQYF.

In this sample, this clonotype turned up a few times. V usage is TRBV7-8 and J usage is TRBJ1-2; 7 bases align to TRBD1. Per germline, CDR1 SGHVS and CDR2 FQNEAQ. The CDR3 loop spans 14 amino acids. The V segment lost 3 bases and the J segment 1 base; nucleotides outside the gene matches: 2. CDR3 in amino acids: CASSFGDSNYGYTF. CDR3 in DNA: TGTGCCAGCAGCTTTGGGGACAGTAACTATGGCTACACCTTC.

DNA for the CDR3: TGTGCCAGCAGTTTAGCAGCGGCGCAGGCAAAGGGTTTGGGAACTGAAGCTTTCTTT. Its protein product is CASSLAAAQAKGLGTEAFF. The chain couples TRBV12-3 or TRBV12-4 to TRBJ1-1; D call uncertain. Trimming removed 0 bases at V and 5 bases at J, with 25 bases between. The CDR3 is made up of 19 amino acids.

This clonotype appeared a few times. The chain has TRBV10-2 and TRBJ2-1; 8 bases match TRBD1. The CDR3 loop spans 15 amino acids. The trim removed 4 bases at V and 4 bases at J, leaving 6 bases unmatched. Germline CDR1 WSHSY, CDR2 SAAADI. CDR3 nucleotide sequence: TGCGCCAGCAGTGGGCGGGACAGGATATACAATGAGCAGTTCTTC. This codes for CASSGRDRIYNEQFF.

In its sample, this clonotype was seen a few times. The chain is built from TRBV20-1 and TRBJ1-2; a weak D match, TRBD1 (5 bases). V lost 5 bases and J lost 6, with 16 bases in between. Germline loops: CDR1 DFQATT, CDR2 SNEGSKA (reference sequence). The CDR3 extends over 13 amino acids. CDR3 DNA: TGCAGTGCTCGTGGGGGTCAGGGTGATGGCTACACCTTC. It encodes CSARGGQGDGYTF.

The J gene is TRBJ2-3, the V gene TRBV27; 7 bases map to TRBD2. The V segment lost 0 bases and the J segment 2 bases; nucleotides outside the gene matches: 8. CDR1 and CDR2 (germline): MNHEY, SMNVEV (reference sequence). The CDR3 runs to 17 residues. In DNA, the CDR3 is TGTGCCAGCAGTTTATCGAGGAGCGGGGCCGACACAGATACGCAGTATTTT. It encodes CASSLSRSGADTDTQYF.